A single sample is the source of the 10 T cell receptor beta chains below, sequenced in a study of monozygotic twins with inflammatory bowel disease. TCRdb re-analyzed the 5' RACE reads; it lists each CDR3 protein once, without DNA. Recorded for this sample: fewer than 550,000 distinct CDR3 sequences. Sequencing input: blood. All receptors derive from a human donor with ulcerative colitis or Crohn's disease, or a healthy co-twin of an affected twin (not recorded which).

This rearrangement joins TRBV7-2 to TRBJ2-2. The CDR3 covers 14 residues. The germline CDR1 and CDR2 sequences are SGHTA and FQGNSA. CDR3 sequence: CASSRVRSSGELFF.

The chain uses TRBV7-3 and TRBJ2-2; TCRdb names TRBD1, which stays unverified in the absence of DNA. From germline, CDR1 is SGHTA and CDR2 FQGTGA. CDR3 length: 16 residues. The CDR3 sequence: CASSRTGGPNTGELFF.

The rearrangement links TRBV20-1 to TRBJ2-1; TCRdb proposes TRBD2, but this gene call is untestable without DNA. This CDR3 comprises 15 residues. Germline V gene sequence: CDR1 DFQATT, CDR2 SNEGSKA (reference sequence). The CDR3 sequence: CSARISGGTYNEQFF.

This chain uses TRBV5-6 with TRBJ1-2; the TCRdb D gene call, TRBD1, has no DNA to confirm it. The CDR3 is 14 amino acids. Germline CDR1 reads SGHDT; CDR2 reads YYEEEE. CDR3 sequence: CASSLGPGGDGYTF.

The chain links TRBV7-9 to TRBJ2-1; absent DNA, TCRdb's TRBD2 call cannot be checked. Germline-derived CDR1 and CDR2 are SEHNR and FQNEAQ (reference sequence). The CDR3 sequence is 14 residues long. The CDR3 protein is CADSSSSLGNEQFF.

The chain couples TRBV28 to TRBJ1-2; absent DNA, TCRdb's TRBD1 call cannot be checked. The CDR3 spans 14 residues. CDR1 MDHEN and CDR2 SYDVKM come from the germline V gene. CDR3 protein: CASSSAQAPYGYTF.

The chain links TRBV12-3 or TRBV12-4 to TRBJ1-1; TCRdb's D gene call, TRBD1, goes unchecked for lack of DNA. The CDR3 contains 14 residues. CDR3 sequence reads: CASSHWTVNTEAFF.

The chain carries TRBV20-1 and TRBJ1-1. CDR1 DFQATT and CDR2 SNEGSKA come from the germline V gene (reference sequence). CDR3 length: 13 amino acids. CDR3: CSASHPMNTEAFF.

This sequence joins TRBV28 and TRBJ2-7. Per the germline V gene, CDR1 is MDHEN and CDR2 is SYDVKM. The CDR3 totals 11 residues. The chain's CDR3 is CASGETYEQYF.

The gene calls are TRBV5-1 and TRBJ1-2; TCRdb designates TRBD1, a call that cannot be tested without DNA. Germline values: CDR1 SGHRS, CDR2 YFSETQ. The CDR3 contains 16 residues. The CDR3 sequence: CASSSGQGKTNYGYTF.